This entry concerns a single T cell receptor (beta chain). Its target is unknown. The data belong to a study of cytomegalovirus exposure and HLA in healthy donors. Whole-study context: Per a later analysis, the approximately 700 first-cohort and 95 to 150 validation repertoires shared one platform. Study-wide findings and caveats: As was reported, the classifier diagnosed cytomegalovirus status with high specificity and sensitivity. While the bulk of TCR sequences proved rare, some public TCRs turned up in many donors.

The donors were part of the validation cohort of 100 to 150 subjects. That cohort was separate from the first cohort, which comprised under 750 subjects. Here immunoSEQ multiplex PCR was the method, and the copy in TCRdb shows in-frame clones only, minus some. The table records around 70,000 clones, approximately 95% of them present only once. Between the trimmed V and J ends, which lost 4 bases and 3 bases, there was a span of 12 bases. Germline CDR1 is MDHEN and CDR2 is SYDVKM. This CDR3 contains 15 residues. Sequences were obtained from PBMCs. V is TRBV28 and J is TRBJ2-2, with D perhaps matching TRBD1 (5 bases). This TCR was sampled from a man younger than 30 in good health and CMV-seronegative. CDR3 in amino acids: CASSSVFRDTGELFF. CDR3 in DNA: TGTGCCAGCAGTTCCGTATTCAGGGACACCGGGGAGCTGTTTTTT.